The source of this TCR beta chain is a study of beta chain features in type 1 diabetes. Study-wide background: Taken together, all samples contributed 107,917,701 examined sorted cells.

To note about this clone: The antigen remains undetermined.

Study-level findings and limits: cDNA-based reads could over-represent cells with high TCR expression. In every one of the four CD4+ subsets, TCRB CDR3s were moderately but significantly shorter in Type 1 diabetes patients. With patients and controls alike, PCR might favor shorter templates to an equal degree.

Since all of the isolated RNA was reverse transcribed, expressed TCRB transcripts were what got sequenced. Profiled with immunoSEQ multiplex PCR; TCRdb holds only in-frame clones, not every one. The table lists about 650,000 clones, around 12% of them singletons. The V gene end was trimmed by 8 bases and the J gene end by 6 bases; junction bases not matched to a gene: 11. Germline lookup yields CDR1 LGHNT and CDR2 FRNRAP. The CDR3 has 16 residues. CD45RO/CCR7/CD25/CD127/CD95/CD27 staining was used to isolate CD4+ naive, central memory, regulatory and stem cell-like memory cells by sorting. The chain has TRBV12-5 and TRBJ2-2, with TRBD2 identical over 11 bases. Sequenced input: naive CD4+ T cells from blood. This receptor was obtained from a man aged 25 to 45 with type 1 diabetes. The CDR3 region is CASTSEGTSGPGELFF. CDR3 nucleotides: TGTGCTAGTACTTCTGAGGGGACTAGCGGCCCCGGGGAGCTGTTTTTT.